These T cell receptor beta chains were read from a single sample in a study of blood T cell repertoires in COVID-19. Clones were read by immunoSEQ multiplex PCR, and TCRdb kept only the in-frame ones, dropping some. This table holds 450,000 or so clones, roughly 89% found once. Sequencing input: peripheral blood. These receptor sequences come from a man between 18 and 35 years old with COVID-19, enrolled during active disease. CDR3s include the opening cysteine and the closing phenylalanine or tryptophan. D genes are given only for firm matches. Rows give clone size only sometimes, using once, few, many, or a class for an expanded clone.

CDR3nt,CDR3aa,v_gene,d_gene,j_gene,abundance
TGTGCCAGCAGCCAGGGACAAATTAATGAAAAACTGTTTTTT,CASSQGQINEKLFF,TRBV2,-,TRBJ1-4,-
TGCGCCAGCAGTGACGACAGAAGCTATGGCTACACCTTC,CASSDDRSYGYTF,TRBV10-2,-,TRBJ1-2,-
TGTGCCAGCAGCTCCTCGCGGGGGTACACTGAAGCTTTCTTT,CASSSSRGYTEAFF,TRBV7-9,-,TRBJ1-1,-
TGTGCCAGCTCCACCTCAGCGGACCACGAGCAGTACTTC,CASSTSADHEQYF,TRBV7-3,-,TRBJ2-7,-
TGTGCCATTTCGACTAGCGGGGGCTCCTACAATGAGCAGTTCTTC,CAISTSGGSYNEQFF,TRBV10-3,TRBD2,TRBJ2-1,-
TGCGCCAGCAGCTTGTCCCTCGAGGGGACCCAGTACTTC,CASSLSLEGTQYF,TRBV5-1,-,TRBJ2-5,-
TGCGCCAGCAGCTCGGGCGGGCAGACTACTGAAGCTTTCTTT,CASSSGGQTTEAFF,TRBV5-1,-,TRBJ1-1,-
TGCGCCAGCAGCTCCGGACTAGCGGACAAAGAGACCCAGTACTTC,CASSSGLADKETQYF,TRBV5-1,TRBD2,TRBJ2-5,-
TGTGCCAGCAGATTGGATTACAGGGGAAAGGGTTCACCCCTCCACTTT,CASRLDYRGKGSPLHF,TRBV7-8,TRBD1,TRBJ1-6,-
TGTGCCAGCAACCCATCGGCCGGGGGATCCTACGAGCAGTACTTC,CASNPSAGGSYEQYF,TRBV6-5,-,TRBJ2-7,-
TGTGCCAGCAGCGAACAGTACAATGAGCAGTTCTTC,CASSEQYNEQFF,TRBV28,-,TRBJ2-1,-
TGTGCCAGCAGAAAAGAAATCGGCGGGGGGACAGATACGCAGTATTTT,CASRKEIGGGTDTQYF,TRBV14,TRBD2,TRBJ2-3,-
TGTGCCAGCAGTTACTCCGGGACAGTGCCTCGGGACGAGCAGTACTTC,CASSYSGTVPRDEQYF,TRBV6-6,TRBD1,TRBJ2-7,-
TGTGCCAGCATGAGGACAGGGCGGGATATTGGCTACACCTTC,CASMRTGRDIGYTF,TRBV6-5,TRBD1,TRBJ1-2,-
TGTGCCAGCAGCTTAGCGCGGGGTAGCGGGAATCAAGAGACCCAGTACTTC,CASSLARGSGNQETQYF,TRBV7-8,TRBD2,TRBJ2-5,-
TGTGCCAGCAGCTCCCCTTCCACTGAAGCTTTCTTT,CASSSPSTEAFF,TRBV5-5,-,TRBJ1-1,-
TGTGCCAGCAGCTTATCGGGGGTGTACAATGAGCAGTTCTTC,CASSLSGVYNEQFF,TRBV7-9,-,TRBJ2-1,-
TGTGCCAGCTCACCCGCGTCCCGGTCGTTCTACGAGCAGTACTTC,CASSPASRSFYEQYF,TRBV18,-,TRBJ2-7,few
TGCGCCAGCAGCTTCAGGGAGGGCTATGGCTACACCTTC,CASSFREGYGYTF,TRBV5-1,-,TRBJ1-2,once
TGTGCCAGCAGCTCCCTCCGAGGGGGACACGAGCAGTACTTC,CASSSLRGGHEQYF,TRBV7-9,-,TRBJ2-7,-
TGTGCCAGCAGCACTCGACTAGCGGGCCCCACCTACGAGCAGTACTTC,CASSTRLAGPTYEQYF,TRBV11-3,TRBD2,TRBJ2-7,-
TGCGCCAGCAGCTTGGAAGCCGGGGGATACAATGAGCAGTTCTTC,CASSLEAGGYNEQFF,TRBV5-1,-,TRBJ2-1,once
TGTGCCAGCAGCTTCCTGGGACAGGGGGCGTATACGCAGTATTTT,CASSFLGQGAYTQYF,TRBV7-2,TRBD1,TRBJ2-3,-
TGTGCCAGCAGCGCCCCCTCCGGGGGGCACACTGAAGCTTTCTTT,CASSAPSGGHTEAFF,TRBV7-9,-,TRBJ1-1,few
TGTGCCAGCAGCCGACAGGGGGCCCCCGGGGAGCTGTTTTTT,CASSRQGAPGELFF,TRBV2,TRBD1,TRBJ2-2,-
TGTGCCAGCAGCCTCCGGGACAGCCAGGATGAGCAGTTCTTC,CASSLRDSQDEQFF,TRBV7-9,TRBD1,TRBJ2-1,once
TGTGCCAGCAGTGACCAGGGTGGTGGCTATGGCTACACCTTC,CASSDQGGGYGYTF,TRBV27,-,TRBJ1-2,-
TGTGCCAGCAGCGTAGTACGGGTGAACACTGAAGCTTTCTTT,CASSVVRVNTEAFF,TRBV9,-,TRBJ1-1,-
TGCAGCGTTGTCTCAGGGAATCAGCCCCAGCATTTT,CSVVSGNQPQHF,TRBV29-1,-,TRBJ1-5,-
TGTGCCAGCAGCGGGGACCAGGGGGCTCAGGAGCAGTACTTC,CASSGDQGAQEQYF,TRBV2,TRBD1,TRBJ2-7,-
TGTGCCAGCAGTTTAACTAGCGGGACAGATACGCAGTATTTT,CASSLTSGTDTQYF,TRBV28,TRBD2,TRBJ2-3,-
TGTGCCACCAGCAGAGAGGCCTCTGGGGCCAACGTCCTGACTTTC,CATSREASGANVLTF,TRBV15,-,TRBJ2-6,-
TGTGCCAGCAGCTCTGGGACACCAGGGACCTACGAGCAGTACTTC,CASSSGTPGTYEQYF,TRBV5-4,-,TRBJ2-7,-
TGTGCCAGCAGTTTCCTCGGGGATACGCAGTATTTT,CASSFLGDTQYF,TRBV6-5,-,TRBJ2-3,-
TGTGCCAGAAAAGGACAGGGTAATGAAAAACTGTTTTTT,CARKGQGNEKLFF,TRBV3-1/TRBV3-2,TRBD1,TRBJ1-4,-
TGTGCTAGCAGCGGTGGACTAGCGGCAGAAAACATTCAGTACTTC,CASSGGLAAENIQYF,TRBV7-7,TRBD2,TRBJ2-4,-
TGTGCCAGCAGTTTCGCTCGACAGGGTACCAATCAGCCCCAGCATTTT,CASSFARQGTNQPQHF,TRBV6-6,TRBD1,TRBJ1-5,-
TGTGCCAGCAGAGCCGACAGGCCCCCGCTGAATTTT,CASRADRPPLNF,TRBV9,-,TRBJ2-3,-
TGTGCCAGCAGCCAAGGCGTTGGGACCCAGTACTTC,CASSQGVGTQYF,TRBV3-1/TRBV3-2,-,TRBJ2-5,-
TGTGCCACCAGTGATCCAGGGGTCACAGATACGCAGTATTTT,CATSDPGVTDTQYF,TRBV24-1,-,TRBJ2-3,-
TGTGCCAGCAGCCAAGAAGCCGGGGGCTACAATGAGCAGTTCTTC,CASSQEAGGYNEQFF,TRBV3-1/TRBV3-2,-,TRBJ2-1,-
TGTGCCAGCAGCCTTAGCGGGGGGGCCTACGAGCAGTACTTC,CASSLSGGAYEQYF,TRBV11-3,TRBD2,TRBJ2-7,-
TGTGCCAGCAGTGGGACAGGGTTTAACTATGGCTACACCTTC,CASSGTGFNYGYTF,TRBV2,TRBD1,TRBJ1-2,-
TGTGCCAGCAGCGCGGGCCGGGACTCCAAAGGGAACATTCAGTACTTC,CASSAGRDSKGNIQYF,TRBV11-1,-,TRBJ2-4,-
TGTGCCAGCAGCTTAGATTATGGCGGAATCACAGATACGCAGTATTTT,CASSLDYGGITDTQYF,TRBV11-3,-,TRBJ2-3,few
TGTGCCATCAGTGAAACCGGGACAGTCTCAGGATTCCACTACGAGCAGTACTTC,CAISETGTVSGFHYEQYF,TRBV10-3,TRBD1,TRBJ2-7,-